The text below deals with one T cell receptor beta chain. The authors' processing: Amplification of reference gene primers was used by the study to estimate nucleated cell counts. Assay used: immunoSEQ multiplex PCR; TCRdb lists only in-frame clones, some missing. The DNA gave D and trimming, while V, J and clone size come from that table. The sample lists around 99,000 clones, under 95% occurring once. The data stem from a study of blood T cell repertoires in COVID-19. Study background: Sample material is recorded as cDNA or gDNA derived from T cells, B-cell-depleted T cells, or PBMCs.

The receptor was isolated from a woman aged 25 to 39 with acute or convalescent COVID-19. Sequenced sample: peripheral blood.

CDR3 bases: TGTGCCAGCAGCTTACCTTTAGGGACAGGGACGCAGCCCCAGCATTTT. Its protein is CASSLPLGTGTQPQHF. The chain carries TRBV7-2 and TRBJ1-5; 9 nucleotides line up with TRBD1. The J segment lost 7 bases and the V segment lost 2 bases, leaving 9 bases of the junction unmatched. CDR3 length equals 16 residues. Germline V gene lookup returns CDR1 SGHTA and CDR2 FQGNSA.